One and the same sample provided the 20 T cell receptor beta chains below, sequenced in a study of CD8 T cells in Susac syndrome. The RNA input was about 0.5 to 1 ug, and it was reverse transcribed with random hexamers. From the immunoSEQ multiplex PCR reads, TCRdb called clonotypes with MiXCR, one entry per CDR3 protein. The repertoire has hundreds of thousands of distinct CDR3 sequences, approximately 85% of them found once; the top ten carry approximately 0.11%. Source material: CD8+ T cells from PBMCs. All receptors derive from a human donor with multiple sclerosis.

This chain joins TRBV7-9 and TRBJ1-1; maybe TRBD1 (5 bases). The CDR3 spans 15 residues. V was trimmed by 5 bases and J by 3 bases, leaving 16 bases between them. CDR1 and CDR2 (germline): SEHNR, FQNEAQ (reference sequence). This CDR3 reads CASSLYRRSDTEAFF. DNA of the CDR3: TGTGCCAGCAGCCTCTACAGGAGGTCGGACACTGAAGCTTTCTTT.

The genes are TRBV19 and TRBJ1-5, with 7 nucleotides matching TRBD1. The CDR3 spans 14 residues. V lost 6 bases and J lost 1; bases outside the gene matches: 3. CDR1 and CDR2 from the germline V gene are LNHDA and SQIVND (reference sequence). The CDR3 is CASRTGLSNQPQHF. DNA for the CDR3: TGTGCCAGTAGGACAGGGCTAAGCAATCAGCCCCAGCATTTT.

This chain joins TRBV6-2 or TRBV6-3 and TRBJ1-4; perhaps TRBD1 as D (6 bases). V gave up 2 bases and J gave up 12 bases, with 10 bases separating them. Germline V lookup: CDR1 MNHEY, CDR2 SVGEGT. This CDR3 has 12 residues. The CDR3 here is CASSYGGQELFF. For the CDR3, the DNA is TGTGCCAGCAGTTACGGGGGGCAAGAACTGTTTTTT.

V and J are TRBV29-1 and TRBJ2-7; D is unclear. Germline-derived CDR1 and CDR2 are SQVTM and ANQGSEA. The CDR3 contains 11 residues. Trimming removed 2 bases from V and 4 bases from J, with 6 bases in between. CDR3 coding DNA: TGCAGCGTTGAAAAGGGTTACGAGCAGTACTTC. Amino acid sequence: CSVEKGYEQYF.

This rearrangement joins TRBV6-1 to TRBJ2-1; 8 bases agree with TRBD2. CDR1 is MNHNS and CDR2 is SASEGT in the germline V gene. CDR3 length: 18 residues. The V gene end was trimmed by 1 base and the J gene end by 2 bases; junction bases not matched to a gene: 10. CDR3 sequence reads: CASSEVAGPLSPYNEQFF. The CDR3 DNA follows: TGTGCCAGCAGTGAAGTAGCGGGACCCCTCTCCCCCTACAATGAGCAGTTCTTC.

The CDR3 protein is CAISEEVTRADTQYF. The CDR3 DNA is TGTGCCATCAGTGAGGAGGTAACGAGGGCAGATACGCAGTATTTT. The chain has TRBV10-3 and TRBJ2-3; tentatively, D is TRBD2 (5 bases). V was trimmed by 2 bases and J by 4 bases, leaving 13 bases between them. Germline CDR1 reads ENHRY; CDR2 reads SYGVKD. The CDR3 spans 15 residues.

The gene calls are TRBV7-8 and TRBJ2-6; D is ambiguous. The germline V gene encodes CDR1 SGHVS and CDR2 FQNEAQ. Trimming shortened V by 5 bases and J by 4 bases, and 12 bases separated the two germline ends. The CDR3 totals 15 residues. CDR3 bases: TGTGCCAGCAGCCTTTACTCCGGCGGGGCCAACGTCCTGACTTTC. Protein product: CASSLYSGGANVLTF.

CDR3 DNA: TGTGCCAGCAGCCAGCCAAGGATGGAGAGGGCCGGGGAGCTGTTTTTT. This translates into CASSQPRMERAGELFF. This chain uses TRBV4-2 with TRBJ2-2; D perhaps matches TRBD2 (5 bases). V dropped 3 bases and J dropped 6 bases, with 17 bases sitting between them. Germline CDR1 is LGHNA and CDR2 is YNFKEQ. The CDR3 covers 16 residues.

The rearrangement links TRBV20-1 to TRBJ2-7; 7 bases fit TRBD1. This CDR3 has 15 residues. The trim removed 3 bases at V and 2 bases at J, leaving 10 bases unmatched. Germline-derived CDR1 and CDR2 are DFQATT and SNEGSKA (reference sequence). In DNA, the CDR3 is TGCAGTGCTAGGGGGGATGGGACAGTGCCCTACGAGCAGTACTTC. Protein sequence: CSARGDGTVPYEQYF.

The chain uses TRBV29-1 and TRBJ2-4, with 8 bases lining up with TRBD2. The germline V gene encodes CDR1 SQVTM and CDR2 ANQGSEA. The CDR3 covers 13 residues. After removal of 6 bases from V and 3 bases from J, the junction contained 4 bases not matched to a gene. The CDR3, as DNA: TGCAGCGTATCGACTAGCGACAAAAACATTCAGTACTTC. As protein: CSVSTSDKNIQYF. The variable domain in full, completed from reference TRBV29-1 and TRBJ2-4, reads SAVISQKPSRDICQRGTSLTIQCQVDSQVTMMFWYRQQPGQSLTLIATANQGSEATYESGFVIDKFPISRPNLTFSTLTVSNMSPEDSSIYLCSVSTSDKNIQYFGAGTRLSVL.

This clonotype was seen only once. At one boundary the junction diverges from the germline segment, which might be a read error. V usage is TRBV18 and J usage is TRBJ2-3; 8 bases agree with TRBD1. This CDR3 region has 15 residues. The germline V gene has CDR1 KGHSH and CDR2 LQKENI. As DNA, the CDR3 is TGTGCCAGCTCACCACTAACAGGGGGAACAGATACGCAGTTTTTT. It translates to CASSPLTGGTDTQFF.

Only a few counts were recorded for this clonotype. CDR3 sequence: CSARGGLSYEQYF. The CDR3 bases are TGCAGTGCCAGGGGGGGATTATCCTACGAGCAGTACTTC. The V and J genes are TRBV20-1 and TRBJ2-7; D may match TRBD1 or TRBD2 (7 bases each). The CDR3 sequence is 13 residues long. Trimming removed 6 bases from V and 1 base from J, with 13 bases in between. Germline CDR1 is DFQATT and CDR2 is SNEGSKA (reference sequence).

This chain joins TRBV4-1 and TRBJ1-5; 7 bases fit TRBD1. Looked up from germline, CDR1 is MGHRA and CDR2 is YSYEKL. This CDR3 region has 14 residues. V gave up 5 bases and J gave up 2 bases; unmatched junction bases: 3. The CDR3 bases are TGCGCCAGCAGCGCCAGGGGGGGCAATCAGCCCCAGCATTTT. Encoded protein: CASSARGGNQPQHF.

With respect to this clonotype: The CDR3 does not close with the conserved phenylalanine or tryptophan, likely indicating a read error. This chain links TRBV30 with TRBJ1-2; the D is unclear. Germline CDR1 GTSNPN, CDR2 SVGIG (reference sequence). This CDR3 spans 14 amino acids. Trimming removed 1 base at V and 3 bases at J, with 12 bases between. As DNA, the CDR3 is TGTGCCTGGAGTGAGGGCATCGGGGACTATGGCTACACCCTC. It is translated as CAWSEGIGDYGYTL.

This chain connects TRBV28 to TRBJ2-5; perhaps TRBD2 as D (5 bases). The J call is uncertain, as TRBJ2-1 better fits the DNA end. Germline V gene sequence: CDR1 MDHEN, CDR2 SYDVKM. The CDR3 loop spans 14 amino acids. CDR3 residues: CASRPGIPQETQFF. The CDR3 coding sequence is TGTGCCAGCAGGCCCGGGATTCCGCAAGAGACCCAGTTCTTC.

The V and J genes are TRBV7-9 and TRBJ1-1; TRBD1 matches 8 bases. This CDR3 comprises 17 residues. Germline loops: CDR1 SEHNR, CDR2 FQNEAQ (reference sequence). V lost 2 bases to trimming and J lost 1 base; unmatched junction nucleotides: 9. The CDR3 spells CASSLTTGGIANTEAFF. CDR3 sequence (DNA): TGTGCCAGCAGCTTAACAACAGGGGGGATCGCGAACACTGAAGCTTTCTTT.

The rearrangement joins TRBV27 to TRBJ2-3; D gene unclear. This CDR3 spans 13 amino acids. V dropped 6 bases and J dropped 5 bases, with 12 bases sitting between them. CDR1 MNHEY and CDR2 SMNVEV come from the germline V gene (reference sequence). CDR3 sequence (DNA): TGTGCCAGCAGCATTTTAGGCATAGATACGCAGTATTTT. It yields the protein CASSILGIDTQYF.

The table lists this clonotype with a few counts. This sequence joins TRBV7-6 and TRBJ1-1; perhaps TRBD1 as D (5 bases). This CDR3 has 13 amino acids. The germline V and J ends were trimmed by 0 bases and 6 bases, with 8 bases remaining between them. Germline V gene data show CDR1 as SGHVS and CDR2 as FNYEAQ. The CDR3 bases are TGTGCCAGCAGCTTAGCTGCGGGGGCTGAAGCTTTCTTT. Its protein is CASSLAAGAEAFF. The complete variable domain, with remaining parts taken from reference TRBV7-6 and TRBJ1-1, reads GAGVSQSPRYKVTKRGQDVALRCDPISGHVSLYWYRQALGQGPEFLTYFNYEAQQDKSGLPNDRFSAERPEGSISTLTIQRTEQRDSAMYRCASSLAAGAEAFFGQGTRLTVV.

Comments on this clonotype: This is likely a read error, given that the CDR3 carries no conserved phenylalanine or tryptophan at its end. The gene calls are TRBV7-9 and TRBJ2-1; TRBD2 matches 12 bases. The J segment lost 1 base and the V segment lost 3 bases, leaving 4 bases of the junction unmatched. Germline V gives CDR1 SEHNR, CDR2 FQNEAQ (reference sequence). The CDR3 is made up of 17 amino acids. CDR3 DNA sequence: TGTGCCAGCAGCTTCGGGACTAGCGGGCTTTCCTACAATGAGCAGTTCCTC. It encodes CASSFGTSGLSYNEQFL.

The CDR3 is CAYNRGTNSPLHF. The DNA of the CDR3 is TGTGCCTACAACAGGGGTACTAATTCACCCCTCCACTTT. The chain couples TRBV30 to TRBJ1-6; 7 nucleotides agree with TRBD1. The CDR3 spans 13 residues. V lost 7 bases and J lost 6; bases outside the gene matches: 6. Germline V gene lookup returns CDR1 GTSNPN and CDR2 SVGIG (reference sequence).